These 3 T cell receptor beta chains originate from one sample sequenced in a study of shared clonotypes between healthy human individuals. Clones were read by immunoSEQ multiplex PCR, and TCRdb kept only the in-frame ones, dropping some. The sample contains about 1.5 million clones, 98% of which appear only once. Material: naive CD4+ T cells sorted from blood. Subset reported: CD45RA+ positively selected. The receptors shown here come from a man aged 25 to 45 in good health.

CDR3 sequence (DNA): TGTGCCAGCAACTGGGGCCCTGCCTACGAGCAGTACTTC. Protein: CASNWGPAYEQYF. The V gene is TRBV21-1, the J gene TRBJ2-7; whether TRBD1, the table's D call, matches the DNA was not checked. TRBV21-1 is classified as a pseudogene. The CDR3 spans 13 residues.

This chain joins TRBV30 and TRBJ2-5; D is perhaps TRBD1 (6 bases). There are 13 residues in the CDR3. V was pared by 5 bases and J by 0 bases, with 10 bases between. CDR1 and CDR2 from the germline V gene are GTSNPN and SVGIG (reference sequence). CDR3 nucleotide sequence: TGTGCCTGGGGTAGGGGGTACCAAGAGACCCAGTACTTC. This translates into CAWGRGYQETQYF.

This chain connects TRBV5-6 to TRBJ2-5, with D possibly TRBD1 on 5 matching bases. Deletions cut 0 bases from V and 2 bases from J, with 8 bases between. The CDR3 totals 14 residues. Looked up from germline, CDR1 is SGHDT and CDR2 is YYEEEE. CDR3 in DNA: TGTGCCAGCAGCTTGGCGACAGTGCAAGAGACCCAGTACTTC. The encoded protein is CASSLATVQETQYF.